This paragraph reports one T cell receptor beta chain. Source study methods: Amplification of reference gene primers was used by the study to estimate nucleated cell counts. The protocol was immunoSEQ multiplex PCR, while the TCRdb copy is restricted to in-frame clones and leaves out a portion. That table gives V, J and clone size, and the DNA gave D and trimming. The sample shows 200,000 to 250,000 clones, 89% of them seen only once. The data were taken from a study of blood T cell repertoires in COVID-19. Study information: The samples span acute and convalescent COVID-19 from the United States, Italy and Spain. In each case, the material was cDNA or gDNA derived from T cells, B-cell-depleted T cells, or PBMCs.

The material sequenced was peripheral blood. This clonotype originated in a man aged 60 to 75 who had recovered from COVID-19.

DNA of the CDR3: TGCGCCAGCAGCCCGACTAGCGGAAGCTCCTACAATGAGCAGTTCTTC. Translated: CASSPTSGSSYNEQFF. The chain recombines TRBV5-1 with TRBJ2-1; the match to TRBD2 covers 9 bases. The CDR3 has 16 amino acids. From germline, CDR1 is SGHRS and CDR2 YFSETQ. The ends lost 4 bases at V and 0 bases at J; junction bases unmatched: 5.